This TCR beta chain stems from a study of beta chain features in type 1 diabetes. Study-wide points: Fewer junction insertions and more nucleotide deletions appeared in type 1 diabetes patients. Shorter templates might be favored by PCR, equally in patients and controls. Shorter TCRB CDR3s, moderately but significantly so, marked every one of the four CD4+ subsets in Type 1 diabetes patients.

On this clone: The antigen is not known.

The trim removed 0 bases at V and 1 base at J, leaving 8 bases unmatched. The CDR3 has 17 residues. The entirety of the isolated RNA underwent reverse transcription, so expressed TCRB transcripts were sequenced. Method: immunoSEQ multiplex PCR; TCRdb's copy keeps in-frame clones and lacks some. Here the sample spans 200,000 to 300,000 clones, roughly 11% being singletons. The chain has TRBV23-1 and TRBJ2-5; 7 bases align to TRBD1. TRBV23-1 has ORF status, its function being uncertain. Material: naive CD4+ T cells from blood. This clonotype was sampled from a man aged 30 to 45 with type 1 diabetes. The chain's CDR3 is CASSQSGLWDSQETQYF. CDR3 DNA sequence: TGCGCCAGCAGTCAATCGGGCCTGTGGGACAGCCAAGAGACCCAGTACTTC.